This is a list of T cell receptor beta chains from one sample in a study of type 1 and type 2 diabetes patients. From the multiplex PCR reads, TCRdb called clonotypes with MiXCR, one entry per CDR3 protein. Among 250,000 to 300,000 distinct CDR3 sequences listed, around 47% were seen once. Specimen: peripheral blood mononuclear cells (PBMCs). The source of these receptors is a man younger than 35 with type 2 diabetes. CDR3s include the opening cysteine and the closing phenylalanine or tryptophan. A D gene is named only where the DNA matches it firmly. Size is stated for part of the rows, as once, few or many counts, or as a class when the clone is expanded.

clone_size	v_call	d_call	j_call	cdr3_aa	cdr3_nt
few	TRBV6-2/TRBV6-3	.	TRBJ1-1	CASSTGENTEAFF	TGTGCCAGCAGTACGGGGGAGAACACTGAAGCTTTCTTT
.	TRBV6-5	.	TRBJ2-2	CASSYQSTTNTGELFF	TGTGCCAGCAGTTATCAATCCACCACGAACACCGGGGAGCTGTTTTTT
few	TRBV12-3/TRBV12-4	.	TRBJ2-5	CASSPTPVEQYF	TGTGCCAGCAGTCCGACACCGGTGGAGCAGTACTTC
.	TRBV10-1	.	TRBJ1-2	CASSDSTNYGYTF	TGCGCCAGCAGTGACAGTACCAACTATGGCTACACCTTC
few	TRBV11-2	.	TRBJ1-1	CASSLDPGGSTEAFF	TGTGCCAGCAGCTTAGATCCGGGGGGATCGACTGAAGCTTTCTTT
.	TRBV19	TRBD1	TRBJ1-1	CASTRDREDTEAFF	TGTGCCAGTACCCGGGACAGGGAGGACACTGAAGCTTTCTTT
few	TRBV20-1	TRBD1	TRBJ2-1	CSATPGQGYNEQFF	TGCAGTGCTACACCGGGACAGGGGTACAATGAGCAGTTCTTC
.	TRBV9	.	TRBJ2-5	CASSKVSNRPGRETQYF	TGTGCCAGCAGCAAGGTCTCGAACAGGCCTGGTAGGGAGACCCAGTACTTC
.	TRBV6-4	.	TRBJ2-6	CASSDGSGANVLTF	TGTGCCAGCAGCGATGGTTCTGGGGCCAACGTCCTGACTTTC
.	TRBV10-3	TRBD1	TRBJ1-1	CAISASYDRVAFF	TGTGCCATCAGTGCGTCCTATGACAGGGTAGCTTTCTTT
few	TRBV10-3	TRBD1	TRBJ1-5	CAISESWTGKNQPQHF	TGTGCCATCAGTGAGTCGTGGACAGGGAAAAATCAGCCCCAGCATTTT
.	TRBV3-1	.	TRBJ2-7	CASSSVGNVAYEQYF	TGTGCCAGCAGCTCTGTGGGGAACGTGGCCTACGAGCAGTACTTC
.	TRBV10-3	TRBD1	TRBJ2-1	CAISEATGHEQFF	TGTGCCATCAGTGAGGCGACAGGGCATGAGCAGTTCTTC
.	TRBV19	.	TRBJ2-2	CASSIDINTGELFF	TGTGCCAGTAGTATAGACATAAACACCGGGGAGCTGTTTTTT
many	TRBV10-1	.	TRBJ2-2	CASSEAGSELFF	TGCGCCAGCAGTGAGGCGGGTAGTGAGCTGTTTTTT
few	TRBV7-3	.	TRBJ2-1	CASSPLGQNEQFF	TGTGCCAGCAGCCCCCTAGGACAAAATGAGCAGTTCTTC
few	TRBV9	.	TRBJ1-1	CASSVGLGRPEAFF	TGTGCCAGCAGCGTAGGTCTAGGGAGACCTGAAGCTTTCTTT
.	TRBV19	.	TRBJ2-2	CASSSSAGASYEQYFGPDTGELFF	.
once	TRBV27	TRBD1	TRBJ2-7	CASRGQGKIDEQYF	TGTGCCAGCAGGGGACAGGGGAAGATAGACGAGCAGTACTTC
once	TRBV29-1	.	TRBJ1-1	CSVEKGRGSTEAFF	TGCAGCGTTGAAAAGGGGAGGGGAAGCACTGAAGCTTTCTTT
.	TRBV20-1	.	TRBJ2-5	CSARPIGGQYQETQYF	TGCAGTGCTAGACCTATTGGAGGCCAGTACCAAGAGACCCAGTACTTC
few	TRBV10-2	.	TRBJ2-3	CASSEISGDTDTQYF	TGCGCCAGCAGTGAAATAAGCGGAGACACAGATACGCAGTATTTT
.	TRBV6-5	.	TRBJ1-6	CASSYLGMRSPLHF	TGTGCCAGCAGTTACTTGGGGATGAGATCACCCCTCCACTTT
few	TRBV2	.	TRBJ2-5	CASSEARPEETQYF	TGTGCCAGCAGTGAGGCCCGCCCCGAGGAGACCCAGTACTTC
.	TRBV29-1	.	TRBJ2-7	CSVENRDRSYEQYF	TGCAGCGTTGAGAACAGGGACCGCTCCTACGAGCAGTACTTC
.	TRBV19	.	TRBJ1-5	CASSIVGRDNQPQHF	TGTGCCAGTAGTATAGTGGGGAGAGATAATCAGCCCCAGCATTTT
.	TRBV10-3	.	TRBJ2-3	CAISDDGRGITQYF	TGTGCCATCAGTGATGATGGGAGGGGGATTACGCAGTATTTT
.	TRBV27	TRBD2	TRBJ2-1	CASRGTSGASEQFF	TGTGCCAGCAGGGGCACTAGCGGGGCGAGTGAGCAGTTCTTC
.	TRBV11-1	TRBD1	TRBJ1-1	CASSFAPWTGSNTEAFF	TGTGCCAGCAGCTTTGCCCCTTGGACAGGCTCCAACACTGAAGCTTTCTTT
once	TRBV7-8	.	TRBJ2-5	CASSKGGTQETQYF	TGTGCCAGTAGTAAGGGGGGGACCCAAGAGACCCAGTACTTC
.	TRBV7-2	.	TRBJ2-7	CASSSGGGARYEQYF	TGTGCCAGCAGCTCAGGGGGGGGGGCAAGGTACGAGCAGTACTTC
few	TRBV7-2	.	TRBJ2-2	CASSFEAGELFF	TGTGCCAGCAGCTTCGAGGCAGGGGAGCTGTTTTTT
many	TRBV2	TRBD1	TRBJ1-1	CARRRDSMNTEAFF	TGTGCCAGACGAAGGGACAGCATGAACACTGAAGCTTTCTTT
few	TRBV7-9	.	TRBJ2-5	CASSSPTSGYQETQYF	TGTGCCAGCAGCTCCCCCACTTCGGGCTACCAAGAGACCCAGTACTTC
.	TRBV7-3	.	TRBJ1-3	CASSSLGTPNTGDGGNTIYF	TGTGCCAGCAGCTCCTTAGGGACACCGAACACCGGGGACGGTGGAAACACCATATATTTT
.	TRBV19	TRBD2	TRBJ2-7	CASSMGGISYEQYF	TGTGCCAGTAGTATGGGGGGGATCTCCTACGAGCAGTACTTC
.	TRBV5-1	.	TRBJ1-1	CASSHDSGTLTEAFF	TGCGCCAGCAGCCACGACTCAGGTACCTTGACTGAAGCTTTCTTT
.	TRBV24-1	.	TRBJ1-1	CATREGGAGTEAFF	TGTGCCACCAGGGAGGGGGGGGCAGGCACTGAAGCTTTCTTT
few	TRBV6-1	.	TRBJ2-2	CASSEWQANTGELFF	TGTGCCAGCAGTGAGTGGCAGGCAAACACCGGGGAGCTGTTTTTT
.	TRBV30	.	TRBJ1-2	CAWSPSGYGYTF	TGTGCCTGGAGTCCCTCCGGGTATGGCTACACCTTC
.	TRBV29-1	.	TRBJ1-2	CSVESRGAYYGYTF	TGCAGCGTTGAGTCGCGGGGCGCTTACTATGGCTACACCTTC
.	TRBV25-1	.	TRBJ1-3	CASSQGDRVNTIYF	TGTGCCAGCAGCCAAGGAGACAGAGTGAACACCATATATTTT
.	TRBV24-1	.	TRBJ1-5	CATSDRTGYQPQHF	TGTGCCACCAGTGATAGAACAGGGTATCAGCCCCAGCATTTT
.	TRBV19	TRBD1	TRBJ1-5	CARTTGANQPQHF	TGTGCCAGAACGACAGGGGCGAATCAGCCCCAGCATTTT
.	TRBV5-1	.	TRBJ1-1	CASSGEYEAFF	TGCGCCAGCAGTGGGGAATATGAAGCTTTCTTT
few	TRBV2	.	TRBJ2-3	CASSWTALKQYF	TGTGCCAGCTCCTGGACTGCTCTAAAGCAGTATTTT